The 6 T cell receptor beta chains presented below share a single source sample, sequenced in a study of early T cells in non-severe SARS-CoV-2 infection. TCRdb itself ran the 5' RACE reads through MiXCR, one entry per CDR3 protein. The sample lists roughly 52,000 distinct CDR3 sequences, 6.6% seen once, with roughly 5.6% in the top ten. Sample: whole blood, taken at baseline. The receptors shown here come from an adult who was a healthcare worker with PCR-confirmed SARS-CoV-2 infection or an uninfected control (not recorded which).

The chain couples TRBV27 to TRBJ2-7; 9 positions agree with TRBD2. The trim removed 4 bases at V and 2 bases at J, leaving 3 bases unmatched. The CDR3 has 14 amino acids. Per the germline V gene, CDR1 is MNHEY and CDR2 is SMNVEV (reference sequence). The CDR3 reads CASSWSGGPYEQYF. The CDR3 bases are TGTGCCAGCAGTTGGAGCGGGGGGCCCTACGAGCAGTACTTC.

The chain combines TRBV3-1 with TRBJ1-2; D gene ambiguous. Trimming took off 4 bases at V and 5 bases at J, with 14 bases between the two ends. From germline, CDR1 is LGHDT and CDR2 YNNKEL (reference sequence). This CDR3 spans 14 amino acids. The CDR3 sequence: CASSPSDGDYGYTF. DNA for the CDR3: TGTGCCAGCAGCCCCTCAGACGGGGATTATGGCTACACCTTC.

This clonotype has ten or more counts. This chain joins TRBV7-9 and TRBJ1-4; D not certain. CDR1 SEHNR and CDR2 FQNEAQ come from the germline V gene (reference sequence). V lost 2 bases and J 8 bases, leaving 15 bases between the germline ends. This CDR3 is built from 15 residues. The chain's CDR3 is CASSLKLALKEKLFF. In DNA form, the CDR3 reads TGTGCCAGCAGCTTAAAGTTGGCCCTTAAGGAAAAACTGTTTTTT.

This clonotype was found many times. The chain couples TRBV18 to TRBJ2-7, with D possibly TRBD1 on 5 matching bases. The V gene lost 1 base and the J gene lost 3 bases, with 13 bases spanning the gap. Germline assignment: CDR1 KGHSH and CDR2 LQKENI. This CDR3 has 15 amino acids. This chain's CDR3 is CASSPLRDRLYEQYF. In DNA, the CDR3 is TGTGCCAGCTCACCACTTAGAGACAGACTCTACGAGCAGTACTTC. Using reference TRBV18 and TRBJ2-7 for the parts outside the CDR3, the full variable domain is NAGVMQNPRHLVRRRGQEARLRCSPMKGHSHVYWYRQLPEEGLKFMVYLQKENIIDESGMPKERFSAEFPKEGPSILRIQQVVRGDSAAYFCASSPLRDRLYEQYFGPGTRLTVT.

V is TRBV24-1 and J is TRBJ2-3, with D possibly matching TRBD2 (6 bases). From germline, CDR1 is KGHDR and CDR2 SFDVKD. The CDR3 totals 14 residues. Trimming took 5 bases from V and 1 from J, leaving 9 bases between them. The CDR3 spells CATSVTGGTDTQYF. CDR3 sequence (DNA): TGTGCCACCAGTGTTACGGGGGGCACAGATACGCAGTATTTT.

Ten or more counts support this clonotype. The genes are TRBV20-1 and TRBJ2-7; D remains unclear. CDR3 length: 12 residues. Germline lookup yields CDR1 DFQATT and CDR2 SNEGSKA (reference sequence). Trimming took 3 bases from V and 6 from J, leaving 12 bases between them. The CDR3 nucleotides are TGCAGTGCTAGGGTGGCAGGACGCGAGCAGTACTTC. Its protein is CSARVAGREQYF.